This record covers a single T cell receptor beta chain. Its antigen is not identified. This record comes from a study of shared clonotypes between healthy human individuals. Whole-study context: Donors had three CD4 naive, three CD4 memory, two CD8 naive and one CD8 memory plate apiece. Study results and limitations: A generally larger estimated richness was seen in naive subsets than in memory subsets.

Germline V gene data show CDR1 as MNHNY and CDR2 as SVGAGI (reference sequence). The CDR3 totals 12 residues. The V gene lost 6 bases and the J gene lost 10 bases, with 13 bases spanning the gap. The repertoire was sequenced with immunoSEQ multiplex PCR; TCRdb's copy has only in-frame clones and lacks some. The table records fewer than 350,000 clones, more than 75% of them present only once. The source material was memory CD8+ T cells sorted from blood. Subset given: CD45RO+ cells pooled with CCR7-negative TemRA cells. The clonotype was recovered from a man aged 18-30 years in good health. The chain has TRBV6-6 and TRBJ2-1, with a possible D match to TRBD2 (5 bases). The CDR3 region is CASSQTSSEQFF. The DNA of the CDR3 is TGTGCCAGCAGCCAAACTAGTTCCGAGCAGTTCTTC.